This T cell receptor (beta chain) was retrieved from a study of CD8 T cells in Susac syndrome. Whole-study results and caveats: The peak of CD8+ clonal expansion in Susac was seen in TEMRA cells and active patients.

This CDR3 region has 16 residues. With V trimmed by 7 bases and J by 6 bases, 15 bases remained unmatched. The germline V gene encodes CDR1 MNHNS and CDR2 SASEGT. RNA amounts of about 0.5 to 1 ug underwent reverse transcription with random hexamers. Multiplex PCR with immunoSEQ amplified the TCR beta CDR3 across 54 Vbeta and 13 Jbeta. MiXCR was run by TCRdb on the immunoSEQ multiplex PCR reads, yielding one entry per CDR3 protein. This table has roughly 100,000 distinct CDR3 sequences, roughly 95% appearing once. In the case of this clonotype: Its specificity is unknown.

V and J are TRBV6-1 and TRBJ1-5; 7 bases match TRBD1. The receptor's source is a human donor with Susac syndrome. Sequencing used CD8+ T cells from PBMCs. CDR3 region: CASMEEAGGSSQPQHF. In nucleotides, the CDR3 is TGTGCCAGCATGGAGGAGGCAGGGGGTTCATCTCAGCCCCAGCATTTT.